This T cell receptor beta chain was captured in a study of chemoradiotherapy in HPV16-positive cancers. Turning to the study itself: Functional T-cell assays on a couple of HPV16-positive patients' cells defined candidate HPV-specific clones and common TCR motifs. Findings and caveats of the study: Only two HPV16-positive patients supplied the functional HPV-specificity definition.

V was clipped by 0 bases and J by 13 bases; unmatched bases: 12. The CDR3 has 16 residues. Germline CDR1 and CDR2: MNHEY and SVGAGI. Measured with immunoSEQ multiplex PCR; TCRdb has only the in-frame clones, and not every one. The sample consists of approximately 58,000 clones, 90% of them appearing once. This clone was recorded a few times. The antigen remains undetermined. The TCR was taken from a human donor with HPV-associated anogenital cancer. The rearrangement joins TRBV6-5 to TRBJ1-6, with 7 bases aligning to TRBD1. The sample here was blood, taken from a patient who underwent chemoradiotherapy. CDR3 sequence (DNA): TGTGCCAGCAGTTACTCAGGAGGGCAGGGGGATTGGCCCCTCCACTTT. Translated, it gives CASSYSGGQGDWPLHF.